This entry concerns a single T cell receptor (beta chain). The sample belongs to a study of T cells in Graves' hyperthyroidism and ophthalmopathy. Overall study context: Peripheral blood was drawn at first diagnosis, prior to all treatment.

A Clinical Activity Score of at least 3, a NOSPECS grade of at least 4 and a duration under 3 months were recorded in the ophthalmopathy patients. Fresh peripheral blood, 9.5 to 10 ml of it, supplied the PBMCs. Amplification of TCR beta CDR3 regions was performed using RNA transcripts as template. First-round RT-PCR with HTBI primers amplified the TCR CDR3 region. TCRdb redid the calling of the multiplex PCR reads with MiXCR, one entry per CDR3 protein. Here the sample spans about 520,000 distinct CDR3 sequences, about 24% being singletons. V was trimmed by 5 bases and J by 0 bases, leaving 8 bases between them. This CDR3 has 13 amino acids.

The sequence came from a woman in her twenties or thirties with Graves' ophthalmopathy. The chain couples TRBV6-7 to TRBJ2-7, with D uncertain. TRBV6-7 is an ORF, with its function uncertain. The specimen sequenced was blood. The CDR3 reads CASSQFNSYEQYF. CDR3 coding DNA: TGTGCCAGCAGTCAGTTTAACTCCTACGAGCAGTACTTC.